Included here is one T cell receptor beta chain sequence, with context. Its antigen is as yet unknown. The record originates from a study of a mutant IDH1 vaccine in newly diagnosed glioma. Study summary: Eight vaccinations were given in weeks 1, 3, 5, 7, 11, 15, 19 and 23. The study started vaccination 4-6 weeks after radiotherapy alone, or with temozolomide cycles. Treated patients comprised approximately 62% males and around 40% females, mean age roughly 40 years.

Study results and caveats: The study observed vaccine-induced immune responses in roughly 93% of patients.

Time point indicated: week 11, during vaccination. Vaccine doses each comprised 300 ug of mutant IDH1 20-mer peptide, with topical imiquimod. Sequencing used immunoSEQ multiplex PCR; TCRdb keeps in-frame clones, though not all of them. The repertoire holds about 120,000 clones, with about four fifths as singletons. Germline CDR1 and CDR2: SGHTA and FQGNSA. This CDR3 contains 17 residues. V lost 5 bases and J lost 4; bases outside the gene matches: 7. Sequenced material: PBMCs, taken from a glioma patient whose treatment included an IDH1 peptide vaccine. V is TRBV7-2 and J is TRBJ2-1; the match to TRBD2 covers 14 bases. This receptor was taken from a man aged 35 to 55 with glioma. Written as DNA, the CDR3 is TGTGCCAGCAGCCGACTAGCGGGGGGGATTGGGTACAATGAGCAGTTCTTC. This translates into CASSRLAGGIGYNEQFF.